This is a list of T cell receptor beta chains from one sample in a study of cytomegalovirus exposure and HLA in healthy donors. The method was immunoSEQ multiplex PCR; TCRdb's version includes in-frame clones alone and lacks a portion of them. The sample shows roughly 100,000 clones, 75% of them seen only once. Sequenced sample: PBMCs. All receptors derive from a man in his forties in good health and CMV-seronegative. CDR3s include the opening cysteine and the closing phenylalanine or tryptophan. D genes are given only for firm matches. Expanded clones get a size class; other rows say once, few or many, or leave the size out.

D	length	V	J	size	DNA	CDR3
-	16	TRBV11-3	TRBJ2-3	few	TGTGCCAGCAGCTTTTTAGCGGAGACTAGCACAGATACGCAGTATTTT	CASSFLAETSTDTQYF
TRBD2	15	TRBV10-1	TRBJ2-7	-	TGCGCCAGCAGCCCCGGGCTAGCGGTCTCCTACGAGCAGTACTTC	CASSPGLAVSYEQYF
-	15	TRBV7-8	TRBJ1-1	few	TGTGCCAGCAGCGGAGGATGGAGGGGGGGGACTGAAGCTTTCTTT	CASSGGWRGGTEAFF
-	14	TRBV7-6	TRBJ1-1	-	TGTGCCAGCAGCTTAGACAGGAGTTACACTGAAGCTTTCTTT	CASSLDRSYTEAFF
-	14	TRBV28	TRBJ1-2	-	TGTGCCAGCAGTTTAGCGACAGTTAACTATGGCTACACCTTC	CASSLATVNYGYTF
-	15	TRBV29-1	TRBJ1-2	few	TGCAGCGTTGGCTCTGAAAGGGGAGGTCTTGGTGGCTACACCTTC	CSVGSERGGLGGYTF
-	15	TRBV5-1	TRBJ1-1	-	TGCGCCAGCAGCCCACGACTCAGCATGAACACTGAAGCTTTCTTT	CASSPRLSMNTEAFF
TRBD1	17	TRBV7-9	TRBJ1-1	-	TGTGCCAGCAGCCCGCGGGACAGCATTGGGGGTAACACTGAAGCTTTCTTT	CASSPRDSIGGNTEAFF
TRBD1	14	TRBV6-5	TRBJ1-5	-	TGTGCCAGCAGTCCAACAGGGGACGATCAGCCCCAGCATTTT	CASSPTGDDQPQHF
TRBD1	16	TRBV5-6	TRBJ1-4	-	TGTGCCAGCAGCTTGGTACAGGGGGCGTCCGGAGAAAAACTGTTTTTT	CASSLVQGASGEKLFF
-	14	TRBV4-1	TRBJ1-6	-	TGCGCCAGCAGCCGACAACCAAGTAATTCACCCCTCCACTTT	CASSRQPSNSPLHF
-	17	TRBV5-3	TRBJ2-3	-	TGTGCCAGAAGCTTGGGTTGGACAGGGAGGGGGAAAGATACGCAGTATTTT	CARSLGWTGRGKDTQYF
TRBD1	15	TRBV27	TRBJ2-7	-	TGTGCCAGCAGTTTTACCGGACAGGACCCTAACGAGCAGTACTTC	CASSFTGQDPNEQYF
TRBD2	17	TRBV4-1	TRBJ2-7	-	TGCGCCAGCAGCCAACGGGGACTAGCGGGAGAGGTTTACGAGCAGTACTTC	CASSQRGLAGEVYEQYF
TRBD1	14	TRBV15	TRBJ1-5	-	TGTGCCACCAGCAGGACAGGGGATTTTGGGCCCCAGCATTTT	CATSRTGDFGPQHF
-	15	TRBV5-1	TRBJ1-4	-	TGCGCCAGCAGCTCCTCGAGTTTTACTAATGAAAAACTGTTTTTT	CASSSSSFTNEKLFF
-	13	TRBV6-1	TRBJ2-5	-	TGTGCCAGCAGTGAATACAGGGATGAGACCCAGTACTTC	CASSEYRDETQYF
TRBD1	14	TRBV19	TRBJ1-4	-	TGTGCCAGCCACACCGGGACAGGGAGCGAAAAACTGTTTTTT	CASHTGTGSEKLFF
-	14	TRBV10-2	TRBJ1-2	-	TGCGCCAGCAGTGAGGTAGACAGCTTCTATGGCTACACCTTC	CASSEVDSFYGYTF
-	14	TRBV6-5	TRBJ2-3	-	TGTGCCAGCAGCGGCACAAGGGCAGGGGATACGCAGTATTTT	CASSGTRAGDTQYF
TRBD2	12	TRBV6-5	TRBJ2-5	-	TGTGCTAGCGGGGGAGGTGAGGAGACCCAGTACTTC	CASGGGEETQYF
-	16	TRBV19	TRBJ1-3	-	TGTGCCAGTAGTCCAAAACAGGGAACTTACGGAAACACCATATATTTT	CASSPKQGTYGNTIYF
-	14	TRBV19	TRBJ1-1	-	TGTGCCAGTAGTACGGAACCGGTCGGGGCTGAAGCTTTCTTT	CASSTEPVGAEAFF
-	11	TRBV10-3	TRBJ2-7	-	TGTGCCATCGGCAGCTCCTACGAGCAGTACTTC	CAIGSSYEQYF
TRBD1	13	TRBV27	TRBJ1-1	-	TGTGCCAGCAGCCCAGGGGGCGTAAGTGAAGCTTTCTTT	CASSPGGVSEAFF
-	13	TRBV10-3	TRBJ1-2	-	TGTGCCATCAGCCCCGGAGGGAACTATGGCTACACCTTC	CAISPGGNYGYTF
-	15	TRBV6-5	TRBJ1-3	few	TGTGCCAGCAGACAAGACACCTTCTCTGGAAACACCATATATTTT	CASRQDTFSGNTIYF
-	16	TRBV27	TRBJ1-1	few	TGTGCCAGCAGTTATAGCACAGGAGTCAGGAACACTGAAGCTTTCTTT	CASSYSTGVRNTEAFF
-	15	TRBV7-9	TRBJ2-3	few	TGTGCCAGCAGCTTAGGATCCAGGGATAGAGATACGCAGTATTTT	CASSLGSRDRDTQYF
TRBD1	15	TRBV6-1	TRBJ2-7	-	TGTGCCAGCAGACACGCGGGGACAGGGCAAATCGAGCAGTACTTC	CASRHAGTGQIEQYF
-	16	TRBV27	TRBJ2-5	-	TGTGCCAGCAGTTTAGGGGGCTCGGGTAGTCAAGAGACCCAGTACTTC	CASSLGGSGSQETQYF
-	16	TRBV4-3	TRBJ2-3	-	TGCGCCAGCAGCCTGGGACTTCTTTCCGGCACAGATACGCAGTATTTT	CASSLGLLSGTDTQYF
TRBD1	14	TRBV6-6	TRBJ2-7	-	TGTGCCAGCAGTTCCGGGACAGAGATATACGAGCAGTACTTC	CASSSGTEIYEQYF